One sample yielded the 3 T cell receptor beta chains listed below, sequenced in a study of T cells in Graves' hyperthyroidism and ophthalmopathy. The TCR beta CDR3 regions underwent amplification using RNA transcripts as the source. An initial round of RT-PCR targeting the TCR CDR3 relied on the HTBI primer set. TCRdb used MiXCR to reprocess the multiplex PCR reads, holding one entry per CDR3 protein. Seen here are 500,000 to 600,000 distinct CDR3 sequences, just over 45% observed once, and the top ten hold around 20%. Material for sequencing was peripheral blood or thyroid tissue (not recorded which). The source of these receptors is an adult woman with Graves' disease, either hyperthyroidism or ophthalmopathy (not recorded which).

This clonotype has just one count. The DNA for the CDR3 is TGCGCCAGCAGCTCCGGGACAGAGGGCGAAAAACTGTTTTTT. Translating gives CASSSGTEGEKLFF. The chain couples TRBV5-1 to TRBJ1-4; 7 bases map to TRBD1. V lost 3 bases, J lost 8 bases, and 7 bases stayed unmatched. Germline V lookup: CDR1 SGHRS, CDR2 YFSETQ. The CDR3 runs to 14 residues.

This clonotype has only a few counts. The chain carries TRBV12-3 or TRBV12-4 and TRBJ1-2, with a weak D call TRBD1 (5 bases). The ends were cut back, 0 bases at V and 7 bases at J, with 15 bases in the middle. CDR3 length equals 15 residues. The CDR3 region is CASSLAGAGTSGYTF. The CDR3 nucleotides read TGTGCCAGCAGTTTAGCAGGAGCAGGGACCAGTGGCTACACCTTC.

Details on this clonotype: A much larger clone lies a single base off, so this may be a read error. Because the CDR3 is missing its conserved closing phenylalanine or tryptophan, this is likely a read error. J is TRBJ2-5 and V is TRBV4-1, with 7 bases identical to TRBD2. The CDR3 has 16 amino acids. CDR1 MGHRA and CDR2 YSYEKL come from the germline V gene. The CDR3 DNA reads as TGTGCCAGCAGCCAAATCGGCGCGGGAGAGTCAGAGACCCAGTACTCC. Amino acid sequence: CASSQIGAGESETQYS.